A single sample gave rise to the 8 T cell receptor beta chains below, sequenced in a study of OX40 agonist ivuxolimab in advanced cancers. Method: immunoSEQ multiplex PCR; TCRdb's copy keeps in-frame clones and lacks some. The sample has tens of thousands of clones, roughly 84% seen once. This sample comprised CD4+ or CD8+ T cells sorted from blood, obtained in a trial of the OX40 agonist ivuxolimab. Source of these receptors: an adult with an advanced solid tumor such as melanoma, head and neck, liver or kidney cancer.

This chain connects TRBV10-2 to TRBJ1-2; no definite D call. V dropped 0 bases and J dropped 4 bases, with 6 bases sitting between them. Germline CDR1 and CDR2: WSHSY and SAAADI. This CDR3 has 13 residues. The CDR3 DNA follows: TGCGCCAGCAGTGAGTCAGGTCTCTATGGCTACACCTTC. The encoded protein is CASSESGLYGYTF.

The genes are TRBV6-5 and TRBJ2-1, with 8 bases aligning to TRBD1. This CDR3 comprises 15 residues. Unmatched junction bases numbered 13, after V lost 6 bases and J lost 9 bases. Per germline, CDR1 MNHEY and CDR2 SVGAGI. Here the CDR3 DNA reads TGTGCCAGCAGCTTGGACAGGGAGGCGTTGGGTGAGCAGTTCTTC. It is translated as CASSLDREALGEQFF.

The chain joins TRBV18 to TRBJ2-7; possible D gene TRBD1, 5 bases. Trimming pared 3 bases from V and 0 bases from J, leaving 12 bases between. The CDR3 consists of 15 residues. From germline, CDR1 is KGHSH and CDR2 LQKENI. CDR3 loop: CASSPQGWSSYEQYF. DNA of the CDR3: TGTGCCAGCTCACCGCAGGGCTGGAGCTCCTACGAGCAGTACTTC.

The chain uses TRBV6-6 and TRBJ1-5, with TRBD1 matching 7 bases. CDR3 length: 15 residues. The germline V gene encodes CDR1 MNHNY and CDR2 SVGAGI (reference sequence). The V segment lost 3 bases and the J segment 0 bases; nucleotides outside the gene matches: 2. The CDR3 DNA is TGTGCCAGCAGTTATGACAGGGATAGCAATCAGCCCCAGCATTTT. Amino acids: CASSYDRDSNQPQHF.

The V call is TRBV11-2, the J call TRBJ2-7; D unresolved. CDR3 size: 14 residues. Germline V CDR1 and CDR2: SGHAT, FQNNGV. V was cut by 1 base and J by 5 bases, with 12 bases left in between. The CDR3 protein is CASSLGRVENEQYF. CDR3 DNA: TGTGCCAGCAGCTTAGGAAGGGTTGAGAACGAGCAGTACTTC.

This chain joins TRBV4-3 and TRBJ1-1; no reliable D call. Trimming took 4 bases from V and 1 from J, leaving 13 bases between them. Germline V CDR1 and CDR2: LGHNA, YSLEER. This CDR3 is 15 amino acids long. This CDR3 is CASSLSWTENTEAFF. Written as DNA, the CDR3 is TGCGCCAGCAGCCTCTCCTGGACGGAGAACACTGAAGCTTTCTTT.

The genes are TRBV29-1 and TRBJ2-7; 10 positions match TRBD1. With 6 bases clipped from V and 4 bases from J, the junction kept 6 bases outside the gene matches. CDR1 is SQVTM and CDR2 is ANQGSEA in the germline V gene. This CDR3 spans 13 amino acids. In nucleotides, the CDR3 is TGCAGCGTGAGCCGGGACAGGGGTTACGAGCAGTACTTC. Translation gives CSVSRDRGYEQYF.

The J gene is TRBJ2-7, the V gene TRBV2; 13 bases fit TRBD2. Losses at the gene ends were 8 bases for V and 4 bases for J; bases not matched to a gene: 5. The CDR3 extends over 14 amino acids. Germline V CDR1 and CDR2: SNHLY, FYNNEI. The CDR3 DNA is TGTGCCAGCGGTTGGACTAGCGGGAGTTACGAGCAGTACTTC. It codes for CASGWTSGSYEQYF.